These T cell receptor beta chains were read from a single sample in a study of blood T cell repertoires in COVID-19. Sequenced by immunoSEQ multiplex PCR; TCRdb stores in-frame clones only, minus some. The sample shows 250,000 to 350,000 clones, around nine tenths of them seen only once. Sequencing was done on a sample of peripheral blood. Every receptor here comes from a woman in her 30s with COVID-19, enrolled during active disease. The CDR3 runs from the conserved cysteine through the conserved F or W. A D gene is named only where the DNA matches it firmly. Clone sizes are given selectively: once, few, many, or a class where the clone is expanded.

clone_size: once; v_call: TRBV19; j_call: TRBJ2-5; d_call: TRBD2; cdr3_nt: TGTGCCAGTAGTCCCCGGACTAGCCAAGAGACCCAGTACTTC; cdr3_aa: CASSPRTSQETQYF
clone_size: few; v_call: TRBV18; j_call: TRBJ2-2; d_call: TRBD1; cdr3_nt: TGTGCCAGCTCACCTCGGGACAGGGTCACCGGGGAGCTGTTTTTT; cdr3_aa: CASSPRDRVTGELFF
clone_size: -; v_call: TRBV5-1; j_call: TRBJ2-7; d_call: -; cdr3_nt: TGCGCCAGCAGCTTGGACTCTGGTTACTACGAGCAGTACTTC; cdr3_aa: CASSLDSGYYEQYF
clone_size: -; v_call: TRBV6-1; j_call: TRBJ2-1; d_call: -; cdr3_nt: TGTGCCAGCAGTGAGACAGGCTCTGGGAATGAGCAGTTCTTC; cdr3_aa: CASSETGSGNEQFF
clone_size: -; v_call: TRBV27; j_call: TRBJ1-2; d_call: TRBD1; cdr3_nt: TGTGCCAGCAGTCCGGGGACAGACTATGGCTACACCTTC; cdr3_aa: CASSPGTDYGYTF
clone_size: -; v_call: TRBV2; j_call: TRBJ2-3; d_call: -; cdr3_nt: TGTGCCAGCAGTGCGTTCAGGGGTACAGATACGCAGTATTTT; cdr3_aa: CASSAFRGTDTQYF
clone_size: -; v_call: TRBV28; j_call: TRBJ1-3; d_call: -; cdr3_nt: TGTGCCATCTGGGGGGACCGGGGTGGAAACACCATATATTTT; cdr3_aa: CAIWGDRGGNTIYF
clone_size: -; v_call: TRBV2; j_call: TRBJ1-1; d_call: -; cdr3_nt: TGTGCCAGCAACCGGGGGTTGAACACTGAAGCTTTCTTT; cdr3_aa: CASNRGLNTEAFF
clone_size: -; v_call: TRBV28; j_call: TRBJ1-2; d_call: TRBD1; cdr3_nt: TGTGCCAGCAGTTCCTTAGGGACAGCTGGCTATGGCTACACCTTC; cdr3_aa: CASSSLGTAGYGYTF
clone_size: -; v_call: TRBV2; j_call: TRBJ1-4; d_call: -; cdr3_nt: TGTGCCAGCAGTGTGGCCTCTAGAAGTGAAAAACTGTTTTTT; cdr3_aa: CASSVASRSEKLFF
clone_size: -; v_call: TRBV7-9; j_call: TRBJ1-2; d_call: -; cdr3_nt: TGTGCCAGCAGTCCTATTAACAGGGTAGCCTACACCTTC; cdr3_aa: CASSPINRVAYTF
clone_size: -; v_call: TRBV7-8; j_call: TRBJ2-7; d_call: -; cdr3_nt: TGTGCCAGCAGCCAAACAGGATGGTCCGAGCAGTACTTC; cdr3_aa: CASSQTGWSEQYF
clone_size: -; v_call: TRBV7-2; j_call: TRBJ2-1; d_call: -; cdr3_nt: TGTGCCAGCAGCTTAGCGCCCGAGAGTCACAATGAGCAGTTCTTC; cdr3_aa: CASSLAPESHNEQFF
clone_size: -; v_call: TRBV2; j_call: TRBJ2-1; d_call: TRBD2; cdr3_nt: TGTGCCAGCAGTGATACTAGCGGGGCTTACAATGAGCAGTTCTTC; cdr3_aa: CASSDTSGAYNEQFF
clone_size: few; v_call: TRBV6-1; j_call: TRBJ1-5; d_call: -; cdr3_nt: TGTGCCAGCAGTGAAGAGAGAGCGGGCCACCATTTT; cdr3_aa: CASSEERAGHHF
clone_size: -; v_call: TRBV7-3; j_call: TRBJ2-5; d_call: -; cdr3_nt: TGTGCCAGCAGCTTAGAGGTCCAAGAGACCCAGTACTTC; cdr3_aa: CASSLEVQETQYF
clone_size: -; v_call: TRBV14; j_call: TRBJ1-2; d_call: -; cdr3_nt: TGTGCCAGCAGCCCGTTCGATAGTTGGACAAGCTATGGCTACACCTTC; cdr3_aa: CASSPFDSWTSYGYTF
clone_size: -; v_call: TRBV19; j_call: TRBJ2-7; d_call: TRBD1; cdr3_nt: TGTGCCAGTAGTACCTTGGACAGGGGAGGCGACGAGCAGTACTTC; cdr3_aa: CASSTLDRGGDEQYF
clone_size: once; v_call: TRBV9; j_call: TRBJ1-6; d_call: -; cdr3_nt: TGTGCCAGCAGCCCAGGGGCGACCAATTCACCCCTCCACTTT; cdr3_aa: CASSPGATNSPLHF
clone_size: few; v_call: TRBV6-5; j_call: TRBJ2-6; d_call: -; cdr3_nt: TGTGCCAGCAGTTACGGAGGGGCAGGGGCCAACGTCCTGACTTTC; cdr3_aa: CASSYGGAGANVLTF
clone_size: -; v_call: TRBV12-3/TRBV12-4; j_call: TRBJ1-1; d_call: -; cdr3_nt: TGTGCCAGCAGTTTTAACGGTGAAGCTTTCTTT; cdr3_aa: CASSFNGEAFF
clone_size: -; v_call: TRBV30; j_call: TRBJ2-2; d_call: TRBD1; cdr3_nt: TGTGCCTGGAGACGGGACAGGCCCGGGGAGCTGTTTTTT; cdr3_aa: CAWRRDRPGELFF
clone_size: -; v_call: TRBV5-1; j_call: TRBJ2-5; d_call: -; cdr3_nt: TGCGCCAGCAGTCGAATTGAGGTCGTAGAGACCCAGTACTTC; cdr3_aa: CASSRIEVVETQYF
clone_size: -; v_call: TRBV11-3; j_call: TRBJ2-1; d_call: -; cdr3_nt: TGTGCCAGCAGCTTAGACGCTGGGAGGAGCTCCTACAATGAGCAGTTCTTC; cdr3_aa: CASSLDAGRSSYNEQFF
clone_size: -; v_call: TRBV18; j_call: TRBJ1-1; d_call: -; cdr3_nt: TGTGCCAGCTCACCACCAACCGCTGGGGCCGCTTTCTTT; cdr3_aa: CASSPPTAGAAFF
clone_size: -; v_call: TRBV7-2; j_call: TRBJ1-1; d_call: TRBD1; cdr3_nt: TGTGCCAGCAGCTTAGCTCTCCGACAGGGGTTCACTGAAGCTTTCTTT; cdr3_aa: CASSLALRQGFTEAFF
clone_size: -; v_call: TRBV7-9; j_call: TRBJ1-2; d_call: TRBD1; cdr3_nt: TGTGCCAGCAGCTTGGGGGGACAGGCCCCTTGGGGCTACACCTTC; cdr3_aa: CASSLGGQAPWGYTF
clone_size: -; v_call: TRBV30; j_call: TRBJ1-6; d_call: -; cdr3_nt: TGTGCCTGGAGTTTCTCCAGGGTTGGGAATTCACCCCTCCACTTT; cdr3_aa: CAWSFSRVGNSPLHF
clone_size: -; v_call: TRBV3-1/TRBV3-2; j_call: TRBJ2-7; d_call: -; cdr3_nt: TGTGCCAGCAGCCATATGGACAGGGAGGGCGAGCAGTACTTC; cdr3_aa: CASSHMDREGEQYF
clone_size: -; v_call: TRBV9; j_call: TRBJ2-7; d_call: TRBD2; cdr3_nt: TGTGCCAGCAGCCCCCGGACTAGCGGTACCTACGAGCAGTACTTC; cdr3_aa: CASSPRTSGTYEQYF
clone_size: -; v_call: TRBV6-5; j_call: TRBJ2-7; d_call: -; cdr3_nt: TGTGCCAGTACCGGGACACCCGGCTCCTACGAGCAGTACTTC; cdr3_aa: CASTGTPGSYEQYF
clone_size: -; v_call: TRBV6-5; j_call: TRBJ1-2; d_call: TRBD1; cdr3_nt: TGTGCCAGCAGTTCGACAGGGGTGGGCTACACCTTC; cdr3_aa: CASSSTGVGYTF
clone_size: -; v_call: TRBV5-6; j_call: TRBJ1-5; d_call: -; cdr3_nt: TGTGCCAGCAGCTTGAGACAGGTCCCCCATCAGCCCCAGCATTTT; cdr3_aa: CASSLRQVPHQPQHF
clone_size: -; v_call: TRBV6-2/TRBV6-3; j_call: TRBJ2-1; d_call: TRBD1; cdr3_nt: TGTGCCAGCAGCCGAGACAGGGTCGCCTACAATGAGCAGTTCTTC; cdr3_aa: CASSRDRVAYNEQFF
clone_size: -; v_call: TRBV5-6; j_call: TRBJ1-2; d_call: TRBD1; cdr3_nt: TGTGCCAGCAGCTTGGGGGCCTGGGGACAGGACTACACCTTC; cdr3_aa: CASSLGAWGQDYTF
clone_size: -; v_call: TRBV9; j_call: TRBJ2-7; d_call: -; cdr3_nt: TGTGCCAGCAGCGGAAATAGCGGTGAGCAGTACTTC; cdr3_aa: CASSGNSGEQYF
clone_size: -; v_call: TRBV12-3/TRBV12-4; j_call: TRBJ2-3; d_call: -; cdr3_nt: TGTGCCAGCAGTTTCAGTAGCGCAGATACGCAGTATTTT; cdr3_aa: CASSFSSADTQYF
clone_size: -; v_call: TRBV4-3; j_call: TRBJ2-1; d_call: -; cdr3_nt: TGCGCCAGCAGCCAAGATTCAGGGCTTAATGAGCAGTTCTTC; cdr3_aa: CASSQDSGLNEQFF
clone_size: -; v_call: TRBV24-1; j_call: TRBJ2-1; d_call: -; cdr3_nt: TGTGCCACCAGTGATGGCCCCCCAAGGGGCCTTCTGAATGAGCAGTTCTTC; cdr3_aa: CATSDGPPRGLLNEQFF
clone_size: -; v_call: TRBV29-1; j_call: TRBJ2-3; d_call: -; cdr3_nt: TGCAGCGTTGAAAGAGGGAGGAATACGCAGTATTTT; cdr3_aa: CSVERGRNTQYF
clone_size: once; v_call: TRBV7-2; j_call: TRBJ1-1; d_call: -; cdr3_nt: TGTGCCAGCAGCTTCGCTGGAGATAGCCCTGAAGCTTTCTTT; cdr3_aa: CASSFAGDSPEAFF
clone_size: -; v_call: TRBV19; j_call: TRBJ2-3; d_call: -; cdr3_nt: TGTGCCAGTAGTATAGGAGCGCAAAGCACAGATACGCAGTATTTT; cdr3_aa: CASSIGAQSTDTQYF
clone_size: -; v_call: TRBV5-1; j_call: TRBJ2-2; d_call: -; cdr3_nt: TGCGCCAGCAGCTTGGCCATGATGGCAGGCGGGGAGCTGTTTTTT; cdr3_aa: CASSLAMMAGGELFF
clone_size: -; v_call: TRBV4-3; j_call: TRBJ1-2; d_call: TRBD1; cdr3_nt: TGCGCCAGCAGCCAGTCCTCCATGACAGGGGGCGTCGGCTACACCTTC; cdr3_aa: CASSQSSMTGGVGYTF
clone_size: -; v_call: TRBV4-3; j_call: TRBJ2-5; d_call: TRBD1; cdr3_nt: TGCGCCAGCAGCCAAGGAGACAGGGGAGAGACCCAGTACTTC; cdr3_aa: CASSQGDRGETQYF
clone_size: -; v_call: TRBV12-3/TRBV12-4; j_call: TRBJ2-1; d_call: -; cdr3_nt: TGTGCCAGCAGTTTAACAGGGTATGATGAGCAGTTCTTC; cdr3_aa: CASSLTGYDEQFF
clone_size: -; v_call: TRBV7-9; j_call: TRBJ1-5; d_call: -; cdr3_nt: TGTGCCAGCAGCCCTTCGGGCAATCAGCCCCAGCATTTT; cdr3_aa: CASSPSGNQPQHF